Presented here are 32 T cell receptor beta chains from one specimen sequenced in a study of shared T cell receptors in the human thymus. Sequencing was performed with immunoSEQ multiplex PCR; in TCRdb, only in-frame clones are kept and a portion is missing. The sample carries 500,000 to 550,000 clones, 75% to 85% recorded once. The same sample was also studied in work on human thymus T cells.

The sample taken for sequencing was thymocytes. These receptors were collected from a boy under two years old with a congenital heart defect.

This clone was detected once. The V gene is TRBV6-5, the J gene TRBJ2-3; 7 bases are shared with TRBD2. In germline, CDR1 is MNHEY, CDR2 SVGAGI. The V and J ends lost 9 bases and 0 bases, in that order; junction bases with no gene match: 6. The length of the CDR3 is 14 residues. CDR3 coding DNA: TGTGCCAGTGCGCGGGGGACTAGCACAGATACGCAGTATTTT. Protein product: CASARGTSTDTQYF.

V usage is TRBV5-1 and J usage is TRBJ2-7, with 9 bases matching TRBD2. The CDR3 contains 16 residues. Germline assignment: CDR1 SGHRS and CDR2 YFSETQ. With V trimmed by 3 bases and J by 3 bases, 10 bases remained unmatched. The CDR3 region is CASSSLGTSRVYEQYF. DNA for the CDR3: TGCGCCAGCAGCTCCCTTGGGACTAGCCGGGTCTACGAGCAGTACTTC.

This chain links TRBV5-1 with TRBJ1-3, with D possibly being TRBD1 (5 bases). CDR1 is SGHRS and CDR2 is YFSETQ in the germline V gene. CDR3 length: 15 residues. V was pared by 4 bases and J by 4 bases, with 15 bases between. The DNA for the CDR3 is TGCGCCAGCAGCCGCGGTGGGGGGTCCGGAAACACCATATATTTT. Its protein product is CASSRGGGSGNTIYF.

J is TRBJ2-7 and V is TRBV21-1; the table's TRBD1 call for D was not verified on the DNA. TRBV21-1 is flagged as a pseudogene. The CDR3 runs 14 residues. Here the CDR3 reads CASSNQKAGLEQYF. The DNA of the CDR3 is TGTGCCAGCAGCAATCAGAAAGCAGGGCTCGAGCAGTACTTC.

The V and J genes are TRBV5-1 and TRBJ2-1, with D possibly matching TRBD2 (6 bases). The CDR3 loop spans 17 amino acids. Trimming removed 4 bases at V and 1 base at J, with 18 bases between. Germline V lookup: CDR1 SGHRS, CDR2 YFSETQ. The CDR3 here is CASSPGPGLESYNEQFF. CDR3 bases: TGCGCCAGCAGCCCGGGACCGGGACTTGAATCCTACAATGAGCAGTTCTTC.

The CDR3 loop is CASSLGAPNTEAFF. The CDR3 nucleotides are TGTGCCAGCAGCTTGGGGGCCCCGAACACTGAAGCTTTCTTT. The genes are TRBV5-4 and TRBJ1-1; the D is unclear. Germline CDR1 SGHNT, CDR2 YYREEE (reference sequence). CDR3 length: 14 amino acids. The V and J ends lost 0 bases and 1 base respectively, with 7 bases between them.

Written as DNA, the CDR3 is TGCAGCGTTGCGGAGGCAAGGGTGAACACTGAAGCTTTCTTT. Amino acid sequence: CSVAEARVNTEAFF. The V and J genes are TRBV29-1 and TRBJ1-1; D is ambiguous. This CDR3 has 14 residues. The ends were cut back, 4 bases at V and 0 bases at J, with 12 bases in the middle. In germline, CDR1 is SQVTM, CDR2 ANQGSEA.

The genes are TRBV12-5 and TRBJ1-5; TRBD1 might be the D (6 bases). Trimming shortened V by 0 bases and J by 4 bases, and 16 bases separated the two germline ends. This CDR3 has 17 residues. Germline V gene data show CDR1 as LGHNT and CDR2 as FRNRAP. The CDR3 reads CASGLVRGGPANQPQHF. The CDR3 DNA is TGTGCTAGTGGTTTGGTACGGGGGGGCCCAGCGAATCAGCCCCAGCATTTT.

The chain joins TRBV7-9 to TRBJ2-1, with TRBD1 matching 7 bases. V trimming: 5 bases; J trimming: 4 bases; junction bases outside the gene matches: 8. Germline CDR1 SEHNR, CDR2 FQNEAQ (reference sequence). The CDR3 totals 15 residues. The DNA of the CDR3 is TGTGCCAGCAGCCCACGGGACAGATTTTACAATGAGCAGTTCTTC. Protein: CASSPRDRFYNEQFF.

The chain uses TRBV7-9 and TRBJ2-3; 7 bases line up with TRBD2. Germline CDR1 SEHNR, CDR2 FQNEAQ (reference sequence). Germline trimming cut 3 bases from V and 2 bases from J; bases unmatched to any gene: 8. The CDR3 length is 16 residues. The CDR3 nucleotides are TGTGCCAGCAGCTTGGATGGACTAGAGAACACAGATACGCAGTATTTT. This translates into CASSLDGLENTDTQYF.

In DNA, the CDR3 is TGTGCCTGGAGTGCCCACCATGCGCCCCGGGGCACTGAAGCTTTCTTT. It codes for CAWSAHHAPRGTEAFF. This chain uses TRBV30 with TRBJ1-1; D remains ambiguous. Germline V gives CDR1 GTSNPN, CDR2 SVGIG (reference sequence). This CDR3 spans 16 amino acids. V lost 1 base and J lost 4, with 19 bases in between.

This chain joins TRBV9 and TRBJ2-6; D not resolved. The V gene lost 0 bases and the J gene lost 4 bases, with 17 bases spanning the gap. This CDR3 comprises 18 residues. CDR1 is SGDLS and CDR2 is YYNGEE in the germline V gene. The DNA of the CDR3 is TGTGCCAGCAGCGTAGCGGTAGTCGCCCCTCTCGGGGCCAACGTCCTGACTTTC. The encoded protein is CASSVAVVAPLGANVLTF.

This sequence joins TRBV28 and TRBJ1-5; D is unresolved. V lost 5 bases and J 3 bases, leaving 14 bases between the germline ends. Germline-derived CDR1 and CDR2 are MDHEN and SYDVKM. CDR3 size: 15 residues. For the CDR3, the DNA is TGTGCCAGCAGTCCCCCTACAGTGTACAATCAGCCCCAGCATTTT. As protein: CASSPPTVYNQPQHF.

The chain recombines TRBV10-3 with TRBJ2-7; D gene unclear. This CDR3 spans 15 amino acids. V dropped 0 bases and J dropped 3 bases, with 12 bases sitting between them. Germline V gene data show CDR1 as ENHRY and CDR2 as SYGVKD. CDR3 coding DNA: TGTGCCATCAGTGAGTCAGGTAGAGCGCACTACGAGCAGTACTTC. This codes for CAISESGRAHYEQYF.

The J gene is TRBJ1-5, the V gene TRBV28, with 7 bases identical to TRBD1. This CDR3 has 13 residues. V trimming: 4 bases; J trimming: 6 bases; junction bases outside the gene matches: 3. The germline V gene has CDR1 MDHEN and CDR2 SYDVKM. The CDR3 here is CASSYRGCQPQHF. CDR3 DNA: TGTGCCAGCAGTTACAGGGGATGTCAGCCCCAGCATTTT.

This clone was seen a handful of times. J is TRBJ2-1 and V is TRBV5-1; 11 bases map to TRBD2. Germline CDR1 is SGHRS and CDR2 is YFSETQ. V lost 4 bases and J lost 5; bases outside the gene matches: 11. CDR3 size: 17 residues. CDR3 region: CASSPGLAGPPDNEQFF. The DNA for the CDR3 is TGCGCCAGCAGCCCAGGACTAGCGGGCCCTCCTGACAATGAGCAGTTCTTC.

The chain employs TRBV19 and TRBJ2-7; TRBD2 might be the D (6 bases). This CDR3 has 15 amino acids. In germline, CDR1 is LNHDA, CDR2 SQIVND (reference sequence). V was cut by 6 bases and J by 1 base, with 16 bases left in between. The DNA for the CDR3 is TGTGCCAGTAGGCCAGGAGCGGGCCTGTCCTACGAGCAGTACTTC. Translation: CASRPGAGLSYEQYF.

The J gene is TRBJ2-6, the V gene TRBV27, with D possibly matching TRBD1 (5 bases). Between the trimmed V and J ends, which lost 7 bases and 0 bases, there was a span of 16 bases. This CDR3 comprises 17 residues. Per germline, CDR1 MNHEY and CDR2 SMNVEV (reference sequence). The CDR3 spells CASTSGNPLSGANVLTF. CDR3 in DNA: TGTGCCAGCACCTCAGGGAACCCCCTCTCTGGGGCCAACGTCCTGACTTTC.

The CDR3: CASSCVKGEVNTEAFF. The CDR3, as DNA: TGTGCCAGCAGCTGTGTCAAGGGGGAAGTGAACACTGAAGCTTTCTTT. The chain carries TRBV7-6 and TRBJ1-1, with D possibly TRBD1 on 6 matching bases. The V end was cut by 4 bases, the J end by 0 bases, with 15 bases between. The germline CDR1 and CDR2 sequences are SGHVS and FNYEAQ. The CDR3 sequence is 16 residues long. Supplemented by reference TRBV7-6 and TRBJ1-1, the full variable domain reads GAGVSQSPRYKVTKRGQDVALRCDPISGHVSLYWYRQALGQGPEFLTYFNYEAQQDKSGLPNDRFSAERPEGSISTLTIQRTEQRDSAMYRCASSCVKGEVNTEAFFGQGTRLTVV.

The V and J genes are TRBV10-3 and TRBJ2-3; 8 bases agree with TRBD2. The CDR3 spans 17 residues. Germline CDR1 is ENHRY and CDR2 is SYGVKD. Unmatched junction bases numbered 15, after V lost 8 bases and J lost 2 bases. The CDR3 spells CAIESAEREKDTDTQYF. CDR3 nucleotide sequence: TGTGCCATCGAGAGCGCCGAGCGGGAGAAGGACACAGATACGCAGTATTTT.

V and J are TRBV13 and TRBJ1-2; weak D call: TRBD1 (5 bases). The CDR3 contains 13 residues. CDR1 and CDR2 from the germline V gene are PRHDT and FYEKMQ (reference sequence). V lost 5 bases and J 4 bases, leaving 11 bases between the germline ends. CDR3 residues: CASSQQATYGYTF. The CDR3 nucleotides read TGTGCCAGCAGCCAACAGGCGACCTATGGCTACACCTTC. The complete variable domain, with remaining parts taken from reference TRBV13 and TRBJ1-2, reads AAGVIQSPRHLIKEKRETATLKCYPIPRHDTVYWYQQGPGQDPQFLISFYEKMQSDKGSIPDRFSAQQFSDYHSELNMSSLELGDSALYFCASSQQATYGYTFGSGTRLTVV.

The chain links TRBV25-1 to TRBJ2-7, with 9 bases fitting TRBD2. The CDR3 totals 15 residues. J was trimmed by 6 bases and V by 1 base; bases with no gene match: 7. CDR1 and CDR2 from the germline V gene are MGHDK and SYGVNS. The CDR3 DNA sequence: TGTGCCAGCAGTGAATTCGGCGGGAGGGCTGCCGAGCAGTACTTC. Its translation: CASSEFGGRAAEQYF.

This rearrangement joins TRBV5-5 to TRBJ2-7, with D perhaps TRBD1 (6 bases). Germline V gene lookup returns CDR1 SGHKS and CDR2 YYEKEE (reference sequence). The CDR3 length is 15 residues. The V end lost 4 bases, the J end lost 2 bases, and 16 bases lay between the germline ends. The CDR3 reads CASSPGDTRTYEQYF. The CDR3 coding sequence is TGTGCCAGCAGCCCAGGGGACACGAGGACCTACGAGCAGTACTTC.

The chain couples TRBV27 to TRBJ2-3; no definite D call. Germline values: CDR1 MNHEY, CDR2 SMNVEV (reference sequence). The CDR3 runs to 15 residues. Trimming pared 5 bases from V and 2 bases from J, leaving 14 bases between. The CDR3 DNA reads TGTGCCAGCAGTCCTCGCGGTTCACTCACAGATACGCAGTATTTT. Encoded protein: CASSPRGSLTDTQYF.

This sequence joins TRBV7-6 and TRBJ2-7, with 14 bases lining up with TRBD2. The ends lost 0 bases at V and 0 bases at J; junction bases unmatched: 7. The CDR3 consists of 19 residues. Germline V gene data show CDR1 as SGHVS and CDR2 as FNYEAQ. The CDR3 protein is CASSLARGLAGDSSYEQYF. The DNA of the CDR3 is TGTGCCAGCAGCTTAGCGCGGGGACTAGCGGGAGATTCCTCCTACGAGCAGTACTTC.

V usage is TRBV5-1 and J usage is TRBJ2-5; TRBD2 matches at 8 bases. Trimming cost V 4 bases and J 4 bases; bases outside gene matches: 3. Germline values: CDR1 SGHRS, CDR2 YFSETQ. This CDR3 region has 13 residues. CDR3 sequence reads: CASSSGSGETQYF. The CDR3 DNA reads TGCGCCAGCAGCAGCGGGAGTGGAGAGACCCAGTACTTC.

V usage is TRBV11-1 and J usage is TRBJ2-7; 8 bases fit TRBD1. Germline V gives CDR1 SGHAT, CDR2 FQDESV (reference sequence). The CDR3 sequence is 14 residues long. The V and J ends lost 1 base and 5 bases, in that order; junction bases with no gene match: 4. DNA of the CDR3: TGTGCCAGCAGCTTAGTGCAGGGGGCCGACGAGCAGTACTTC. Its translation: CASSLVQGADEQYF.

The chain couples TRBV11-3 to TRBJ1-3; D call uncertain. CDR1 is SGHNT, CDR2 YENEEA, per germline. Trimming took 5 bases from V and 2 from J, leaving 13 bases between them. This CDR3 is 15 amino acids long. CDR3 nucleotides: TGTGCCAGCAGCCTCGAGGGCCTACCTGGAAACACCATATATTTT. This sequence encodes CASSLEGLPGNTIYF.

V is TRBV4-1 and J is TRBJ2-1; 10 positions match TRBD2. CDR1 and CDR2 from the germline V gene are MGHRA and YSYEKL. The CDR3 sequence is 18 residues long. The V and J ends lost 3 bases and 4 bases, in that order; junction bases with no gene match: 12. CDR3 coding DNA: TGCGCCAGCAGCCACCCACCCCAGCGGGAGGGCCGGTACAATGAGCAGTTCTTC. This sequence encodes CASSHPPQREGRYNEQFF.

The chain carries TRBV6-5 and TRBJ2-7, with D tentatively TRBD2 (5 bases). In germline, CDR1 is MNHEY, CDR2 SVGAGI. There are 15 residues in the CDR3. V was cut by 0 bases and J by 3 bases, with 12 bases left in between. This CDR3 reads CASSYSIAGNYEQYF. Written as DNA, the CDR3 is TGTGCCAGCAGTTACTCGATAGCCGGGAACTACGAGCAGTACTTC.

The chain joins TRBV15 to TRBJ2-3; 8 bases are shared with TRBD2. The CDR3 runs to 16 residues. Trimming removed 5 bases from V and 5 bases from J; junction bases left unmatched: 12. Germline-derived CDR1 and CDR2 are LNHNV and YYDKDF (reference sequence). CDR3 sequence reads: CATSRRAHLAGDTQYF. Here the CDR3 DNA reads TGTGCCACCAGCCGCCGGGCCCACCTAGCGGGAGATACGCAGTATTTT.

J is TRBJ1-2 and V is TRBV5-1; 7 nucleotides line up with TRBD1. CDR1 and CDR2 from the germline V gene are SGHRS and YFSETQ. With V trimmed by 4 bases and J by 6 bases, 12 bases remained unmatched. This CDR3 has 15 residues. In DNA, the CDR3 is TGCGCCAGCAGCATCGGGACAGCCAGGGAGAATGGCTACACCTTC. Amino acid sequence: CASSIGTARENGYTF.